Sequencing of this T cell receptor beta chain was carried out in a study of shared clonotypes between healthy human individuals. Produced via immunoSEQ multiplex PCR; TCRdb's table is partial and in-frame only. This table holds about 490,000 clones, 75% to 85% found once. Sequenced: PBMCs. This TCR was recovered from a woman aged 40 to 50 in good health. Some clones in this sample may be carry-over from other donors' samples.

CDR3 loop: CASIPPLPDSKAFF. CDR3 bases: TGTGCCAGCATCCCACCCCTTCCAGACAGCAAAGCTTTCTTT. J is TRBJ1-1 and V is TRBV6-5; maybe TRBD1 (5 bases). CDR1 and CDR2 from the germline V gene are MNHEY and SVGAGI. Trimming took off 7 bases at V and 9 bases at J, with 21 bases between the two ends. CDR3 length: 14 amino acids.